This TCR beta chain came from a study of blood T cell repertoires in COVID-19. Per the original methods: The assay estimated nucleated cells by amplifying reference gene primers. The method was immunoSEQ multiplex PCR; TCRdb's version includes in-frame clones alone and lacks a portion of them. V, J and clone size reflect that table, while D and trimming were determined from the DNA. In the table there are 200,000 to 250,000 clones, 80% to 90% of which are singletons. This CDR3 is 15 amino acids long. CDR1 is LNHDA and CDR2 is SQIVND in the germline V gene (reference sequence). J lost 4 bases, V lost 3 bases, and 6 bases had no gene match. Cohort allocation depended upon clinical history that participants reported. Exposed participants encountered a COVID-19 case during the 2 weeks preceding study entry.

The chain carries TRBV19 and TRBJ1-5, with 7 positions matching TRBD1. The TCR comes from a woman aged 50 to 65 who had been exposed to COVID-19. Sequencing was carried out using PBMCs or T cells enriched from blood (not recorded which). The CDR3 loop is CASSIRQGSNQPQHF. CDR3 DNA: TGTGCCAGTAGTATCCGACAGGGCTCGAATCAGCCCCAGCATTTT.